The next 19 T cell receptor beta chains were all read from a single sample in a study of blood T cell repertoires in COVID-19. The method was immunoSEQ multiplex PCR; TCRdb's version includes in-frame clones alone and lacks a portion of them. The sample records 220,000 or so clones, approximately 90% being singletons. The sample taken for sequencing was PBMCs or T cells enriched from blood (not recorded which). Source of these receptors: a man in his fifties who had been exposed to COVID-19.

This chain joins TRBV11-3 and TRBJ2-5, with TRBD2 as a possible D gene (6 bases). The germline V and J ends were trimmed by 0 bases and 5 bases, with 13 bases remaining between them. The CDR3 runs to 15 residues. Germline CDR1 SGHNT, CDR2 YENEEA. CDR3 loop: CASSLDYWAGETQYF. DNA for the CDR3: TGTGCCAGCAGCTTAGATTATTGGGCGGGGGAGACCCAGTACTTC.

The chain links TRBV15 to TRBJ2-6; D is uncertain. V lost 3 bases and J lost 0, with 3 bases in between. Germline lookup yields CDR1 LNHNV and CDR2 YYDKDF (reference sequence). There are 14 residues in the CDR3. The CDR3, as DNA: TGTGCCACCAGCAGTAACTCTGGGGCCAACGTCCTGACTTTC. It codes for CATSSNSGANVLTF.

V gene TRBV24-1 combines with J gene TRBJ2-3; no definite D call. Trimming removed 1 base from V and 0 bases from J, with 10 bases in between. This CDR3 comprises 16 residues. The germline gives CDR1 KGHDR, CDR2 SFDVKD. The CDR3 DNA sequence: TGTGCCACCAGTGATTTCGCAGGAACTAGCACAGATACGCAGTATTTT. Protein product: CATSDFAGTSTDTQYF.

V gene TRBV2 combines with J gene TRBJ1-5; 8 bases align to TRBD1. The CDR3 covers 13 residues. CDR1 SNHLY and CDR2 FYNNEI come from the germline V gene. After removal of 10 bases from V and 4 bases from J, the junction contained 6 bases not matched to a gene. The CDR3 DNA is TGTGCCACCGGGACAGGCCTAAATCAGCCCCAGCATTTT. Translation gives CATGTGLNQPQHF.

V gene TRBV3-1 (or the pseudogene TRBV3-2) combines with J gene TRBJ2-7; weak D call: TRBD1 (7 bases). With 3 bases removed from V and 6 bases from J, the gap between germline ends came to 15 bases. CDR3 length: 14 amino acids. Germline lookup yields CDR1 LGHDT and CDR2 YNNKEL (reference sequence). DNA of the CDR3: TGTGCCAGCAGCCAGGCGGGACAGAATGCCGAGCAGTACGTC. Amino acids: CASSQAGQNAEQYV.

The J gene is TRBJ1-6, the V gene TRBV25-1, with TRBD1 matching over 10 bases. This CDR3 is 14 amino acids long. With 8 bases clipped from V and 8 bases from J, the junction kept 6 bases outside the gene matches. Germline V gene sequence: CDR1 MGHDK, CDR2 SYGVNS. CDR3 bases: TGTGCCAGCTCCGCCGGGACAGGGGATTCACCCCTCCACTTT. Protein product: CASSAGTGDSPLHF.

J is TRBJ2-2 and V is TRBV24-1, with 7 bases fitting TRBD2. CDR3 length: 15 residues. J lost 6 bases, V lost 1 base, and 4 bases had no gene match. Germline V CDR1 and CDR2: KGHDR, SFDVKD. The CDR3 DNA reads as TGTGCCACCAGTGATTTAACTGGGAGGGCCGGGGAGCTGTTTTTT. This codes for CATSDLTGRAGELFF.

This CDR3 is CASSLADRGETQYF. The CDR3 DNA is TGTGCCAGCAGCTTGGCGGACAGGGGAGAGACCCAGTACTTC. V usage is TRBV7-3 and J usage is TRBJ2-5; TRBD1 matches 9 bases. The CDR3 has 14 residues. Trimming took 3 bases from V and 4 from J; bases not matched to a gene: 3. Germline V lookup: CDR1 SGHTA, CDR2 FQGTGA.

CDR3 sequence: CASTSRGSKSSYNSPLHF. For the CDR3, the DNA is TGTGCCAGCACCTCACGAGGCTCAAAAAGCTCCTATAATTCACCCCTCCACTTT. The V call is TRBV7-9, the J call TRBJ1-6; the D is unclear. Per germline, CDR1 SEHNR and CDR2 FQNEAQ (reference sequence). The CDR3 spans 18 residues. The V and J ends lost 7 bases and 0 bases respectively, with 19 bases between them.

The chain carries TRBV6-5 and TRBJ1-4; D might be TRBD1 (5 bases). Germline V gene lookup returns CDR1 MNHEY and CDR2 SVGAGI. V lost 10 bases, J lost 8 bases, and 20 bases lay in between. The CDR3 sequence is 14 residues long. The CDR3 DNA reads TGTGCCACCATAGTGGGAAGGGGCCGGGAAAAACTGTTTTTT. Its translation is CATIVGRGREKLFF.

This chain joins TRBV28 and TRBJ1-5, with TRBD1 as a possible D gene (6 bases). The CDR3 has 18 amino acids. Germline lookup yields CDR1 MDHEN and CDR2 SYDVKM. V lost 4 bases and J 6 bases, leaving 25 bases between the germline ends. The CDR3 region has the DNA TGTGCCAGCAGTTCACTACAGGGTAGGGTAAGTCGTGTTCAGCCCCAGCATTTT. The encoded protein is CASSSLQGRVSRVQPQHF.

The chain uses TRBV11-3 and TRBJ2-4; 9 bases line up with TRBD1. The CDR3 has 13 amino acids. Germline CDR1 is SGHNT and CDR2 is YENEEA. V was clipped by 8 bases and J by 8 bases; unmatched bases: 7. CDR3 nucleotides: TGTGCCAGCGGAATTGGACAGGGGTACATTCAGTACTTC. Translated, it gives CASGIGQGYIQYF.

The chain joins TRBV4-1 to TRBJ1-2; D is perhaps TRBD1 (6 bases). The ends were cut back, 6 bases at V and 2 bases at J, with 10 bases in the middle. The germline CDR1 and CDR2 sequences are MGHRA and YSYEKL. This CDR3 has 13 amino acids. The CDR3 here is CASRRTGNYGYTF. Here the CDR3 DNA reads TGCGCCAGCAGGCGAACAGGGAACTATGGCTACACCTTC.

A few counts support this clone. CDR3 DNA sequence: TGTGCCAGCAGCTTGGGGGAGAATTACGAGCAGTACTTC. Protein product: CASSLGENYEQYF. The chain joins TRBV5-5 to TRBJ2-7; tentatively, D is TRBD2 (5 bases). The germline V gene encodes CDR1 SGHKS and CDR2 YYEKEE (reference sequence). The CDR3 runs to 13 residues. The germline V and J ends were trimmed by 0 bases and 4 bases, with 8 bases remaining between them.

The rearrangement links TRBV28 to TRBJ1-2; D is unresolved. V was clipped by 3 bases and J by 6 bases, with 11 bases between them. The CDR3 totals 13 residues. Germline V gene lookup returns CDR1 MDHEN and CDR2 SYDVKM. Written as DNA, the CDR3 is TGTGCCAGCAGTTTGCCCCGTCGGGATGGCTACACCTTC. It yields the protein CASSLPRRDGYTF.

This chain uses TRBV5-1 with TRBJ1-2; no reliable D call. The V gene's germline CDR1 is SGHRS and CDR2 YFSETQ. The CDR3 is 12 amino acids. The V end lost 4 bases, the J end lost 2 bases, and 6 bases lay between the germline ends. This CDR3 is CASSILNYGYTF. The CDR3 nucleotides read TGCGCCAGCAGCATTTTAAACTATGGCTACACCTTC.

The chain uses TRBV7-9 and TRBJ2-1; D uncertain. Germline CDR1 SEHNR, CDR2 FQNEAQ (reference sequence). There are 12 residues in the CDR3. The V end lost 5 bases, the J end lost 12 bases, and 14 bases lay between the germline ends. The DNA of the CDR3 is TGTGCCAGCAGCCCGCTAAATGTCGGGCAGTTCTTC. Protein sequence: CASSPLNVGQFF. Combining the CDR3 with reference TRBV7-9 and TRBJ2-1 gives the whole variable domain DTGVSQNPRHKITKRGQNVTFRCDPISEHNRLYWYRQTLGQGPEFLTYFQNEAQLEKSRLLSDRFSAERPKGSFSTLEIQRTEQGDSAMYLCASSPLNVGQFFGPGTRLTVL.

This clone has a single count. The chain couples TRBV14 to TRBJ1-1; D gene ambiguous. The germline V gene has CDR1 SGHDN and CDR2 FVKESK. Between the trimmed V and J ends, which lost 4 bases and 3 bases, there was a span of 9 bases. This CDR3 comprises 13 residues. Here the CDR3 reads CASSPGLDTEAFF. CDR3 bases: TGTGCCAGCAGCCCTGGGCTTGACACTGAAGCTTTCTTT.

Concerning this clone: The junction differs from germline at one of its ends, possibly a read error. Other DNA sequences of this sample code for an identical CDR3. The rearrangement uses TRBV5-1 and TRBJ2-2, with TRBD1 matching 9 bases. CDR1 is SGHRS and CDR2 is YFSETQ in the germline V gene. This CDR3 is 13 amino acids long. This CDR3 reads CATTGGAAGELFF. CDR3 coding DNA: TGCGCCACCACAGGGGGCGCAGCCGGAGAGCTGTTTTTT.